The 10 T cell receptor beta chains below were found in one sample sequenced in a study of blood T cell repertoires in COVID-19. This table comes from immunoSEQ multiplex PCR, and its TCRdb copy is limited to in-frame clones, with some not included. The sample contains 100,000 to 110,000 clones, roughly nine tenths of which appear only once. The source material was peripheral blood. The receptor source for this set is a man aged 45 to 65 with active COVID-19.

This chain uses TRBV19 with TRBJ1-2; 8 nucleotides match TRBD1. This CDR3 has 16 residues. Germline V gene lookup returns CDR1 LNHDA and CDR2 SQIVND (reference sequence). The V and J ends lost 2 bases and 5 bases, in that order; junction bases with no gene match: 10. CDR3 in amino acids: CASSIHRDRLDYGYTF. CDR3 nucleotide sequence: TGTGCCAGTAGTATACACCGGGACAGGCTGGATTATGGCTACACCTTC.

This chain joins TRBV20-1 and TRBJ1-5; D is undetermined. The CDR3 loop spans 14 amino acids. V was cut by 4 bases and J by 0 bases, with 10 bases left in between. Germline CDR1 is DFQATT and CDR2 is SNEGSKA (reference sequence). CDR3 sequence: CSAIERVSNQPQHF. The CDR3 bases are TGCAGTGCTATTGAGAGGGTTAGCAATCAGCCCCAGCATTTT.

The chain uses TRBV2 and TRBJ1-1, with 10 bases aligning to TRBD1. The CDR3 spans 16 residues. CDR1 and CDR2 (germline): SNHLY, FYNNEI. The trim removed 5 bases at V and 7 bases at J, leaving 13 bases unmatched. In DNA, the CDR3 is TGTGCCAGCAGTTATAGTCCGGGACAGGGGATGAGTGAAGCTTTCTTT. It encodes CASSYSPGQGMSEAFF.

The rearrangement joins TRBV5-4 to TRBJ1-2; 9 bases are a match to TRBD1. CDR3 length equals 15 residues. The germline V gene has CDR1 SGHNT and CDR2 YYREEE (reference sequence). V was pared by 4 bases and J by 7 bases, with 11 bases of the junction left unmatched. The CDR3 DNA is TGTGCCAGCAGCACGAGGACAGGGGCGCGCGGTGGCTACACCTTC. Translation: CASSTRTGARGGYTF.

The rearrangement links TRBV24-1 to TRBJ2-5; TRBD2 agrees at 7 bases. This CDR3 contains 15 residues. CDR1 is KGHDR and CDR2 is SFDVKD in the germline V gene. J was trimmed by 2 bases and V by 5 bases; bases with no gene match: 7. CDR3 DNA: TGTGCCACCAGTGGATCGGGAGGTAGACAAGAGACCCAGTACTTC. It is translated as CATSGSGGRQETQYF.

The DNA of the CDR3 is TGTGCCTGGAGTGAGACTAACCAAGAGACCCAGTACTTC. Residues: CAWSETNQETQYF. V usage is TRBV30 and J usage is TRBJ2-5; D may be TRBD2 (5 bases). CDR1 is GTSNPN, CDR2 SVGIG, per germline (reference sequence). This CDR3 region has 13 residues. V was cut by 1 base and J by 0 bases, with 6 bases left in between.

This clone has just one count. This rearrangement joins TRBV5-1 to TRBJ1-3; TRBD1 aligns across 10 bases. The CDR3 runs to 17 residues. V was pared by 4 bases and J by 3 bases, with 10 bases of the junction left unmatched. CDR1 and CDR2 (germline): SGHRS, YFSETQ. CDR3 coding DNA: TGCGCCAGCAGCGTCGAGACAGGGGGCTGGGGTGGAAACACCATATATTTT. Translated, it gives CASSVETGGWGGNTIYF.

The chain carries TRBV5-1 and TRBJ1-2; TRBD1 matches at 8 bases. The CDR3 consists of 15 residues. J lost 5 bases, V lost 0 bases, and 6 bases had no gene match. CDR1 is SGHRS, CDR2 YFSETQ, per germline. The CDR3 nucleotides read TGCGCCAGCAGCTTGGAAACAGGGGGTGGGTATGGCTACACCTTC. It yields the protein CASSLETGGGYGYTF.

V is TRBV11-2 and J is TRBJ1-2; TRBD1 aligns across 7 bases. Trimming at V came to 5 bases and at J to 3 bases, leaving 3 bases not matched to a gene. This CDR3 spans 13 amino acids. The germline CDR1 and CDR2 sequences are SGHAT and FQNNGV. The DNA of the CDR3 is TGTGCCAGCAGCAGACAGGGTGACTATGGCTACACCTTC. Its protein is CASSRQGDYGYTF.

The chain has TRBV21-1 and TRBJ1-2. TRBV21-1 has pseudogene status. This CDR3 comprises 18 residues. CDR3 protein: CASSFWVFRDYSHYGYTF. The CDR3 DNA sequence: TGTGCCAGCAGCTTTTGGGTTTTCCGGGACTATTCTCACTATGGCTACACCTTC.